This TCR beta chain comes out of a study of T cells in Graves' hyperthyroidism and ophthalmopathy. Study-level results: Among clonotypes expanded in thyroid above 0.001, most were also found in blood. A 13 V-J model separated ophthalmopathy from stable hyperthyroidism.

It was RNA transcripts that yielded the amplified TCR beta CDR3 regions. HTBI primers drove first-round RT-PCR of the TCR CDR3. From the multiplex PCR reads, TCRdb called clonotypes with MiXCR, one entry per CDR3 protein. The sample includes about 560,000 distinct CDR3 sequences, around 15% of them seen just once. Germline-derived CDR1 and CDR2 are MNHEY and SVGEGT. This CDR3 is built from 15 residues. As concerns this clonotype: Its target is not known. A read error is possible here, since a much larger clone lies one base away.

This chain joins TRBV6-2 or TRBV6-3 and TRBJ1-1; maybe TRBD1 (6 bases). This receptor was taken from a woman between 40 and 55 years old with Graves' hyperthyroidism. The sequenced sample consisted of blood. CDR3 protein: CASSKHRDLNTEALF. The CDR3 nucleotides are TGTGCCAGCAGCAAACACAGGGATTTGAACACTGAAGCTCTCTTT.